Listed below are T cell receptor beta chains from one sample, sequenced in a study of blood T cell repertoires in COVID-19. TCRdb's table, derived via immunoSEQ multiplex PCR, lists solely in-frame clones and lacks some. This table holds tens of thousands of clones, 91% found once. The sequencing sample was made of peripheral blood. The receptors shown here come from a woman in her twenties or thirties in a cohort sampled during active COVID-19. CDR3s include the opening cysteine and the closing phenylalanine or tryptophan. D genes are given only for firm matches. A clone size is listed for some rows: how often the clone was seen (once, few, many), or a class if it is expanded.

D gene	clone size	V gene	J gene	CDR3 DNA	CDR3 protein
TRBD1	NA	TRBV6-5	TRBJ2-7	TGTGCCAGCAGTTACGGGACAGGGGGCCCCTACGAGCAGTACTTC	CASSYGTGGPYEQYF
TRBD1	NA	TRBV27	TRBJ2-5	TGTGCCAGCAGTTTAAGCTTCGGGACAGGGGGAGAGACCCAGTACTTC	CASSLSFGTGGETQYF
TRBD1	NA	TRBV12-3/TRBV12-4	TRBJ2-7	TGTGCCAGCAGTTTGGGACAGGGCTACGAGCAGTACTTC	CASSLGQGYEQYF
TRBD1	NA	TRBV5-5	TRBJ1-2	TGTGCCAGCAGCTTGAGGGGTGGGACAGGGTCCTATGGCTACACCTTC	CASSLRGGTGSYGYTF
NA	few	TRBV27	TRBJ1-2	TGTGCCAGCAGTTTACGCTCGGGGAGAAGGGGGAACTATGGCTACACCTTC	CASSLRSGRRGNYGYTF
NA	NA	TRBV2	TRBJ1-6	TGTGCCAGCAGTGAAACAGAAATCTACTCCTATAATTCACCCCTCCACTTT	CASSETEIYSYNSPLHF
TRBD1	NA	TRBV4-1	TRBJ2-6	TGCGCCAGCAGCCAAGCGACAGGGGTTAACTCTGGGGCCAACGTCCTGACTTTC	CASSQATGVNSGANVLTF
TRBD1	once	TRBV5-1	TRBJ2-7	TGCGCCAGCAGCTTGGTGGGACAGGGGGCTCCTTTTATGAGTTACGAGCAGTACTTC	CASSLVGQGAPFMSYEQYF
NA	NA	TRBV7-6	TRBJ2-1	TGTGCCAGCAGCCACCCAGGTGGAACTTCCTACAATGAGCAGTTCTTC	CASSHPGGTSYNEQFF
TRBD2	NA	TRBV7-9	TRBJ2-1	TGTGCCAGCGCTGGACTAGCGGACCCCAATGAGCAGTTCTTC	CASAGLADPNEQFF
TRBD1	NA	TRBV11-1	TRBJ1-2	TGTGCCAGCAGCTTTCGGGACAGCCTATATGGCTACACCTTC	CASSFRDSLYGYTF
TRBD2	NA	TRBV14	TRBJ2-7	TGTGCCAGCAGCCAAGGGGGCGGGGGAGACTACGAGCAGTACTTC	CASSQGGGGDYEQYF
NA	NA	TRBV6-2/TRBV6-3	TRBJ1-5	TGTGCCAGCAGTTACCCTCTCCGGGCAGGGAATCAGCCCCAGCATTTT	CASSYPLRAGNQPQHF
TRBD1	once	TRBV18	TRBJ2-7	TGTGCCAGCTCACAAACAGGGGGAAACTACGAGCAGTACTTC	CASSQTGGNYEQYF
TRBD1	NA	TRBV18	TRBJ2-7	TGTGCCAGCTCACCCTTAGGACAGGGGCGGGCCGAGCAGTACTTC	CASSPLGQGRAEQYF
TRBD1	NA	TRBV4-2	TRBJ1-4	TGTGCCAGCAGCCAATACAGGGGGGGACAAAATAATGAAAAACTGTTTTTT	CASSQYRGGQNNEKLFF
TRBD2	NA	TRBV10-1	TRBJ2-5	TGCGCCAGCAGTGAGTCGAAGTCGGTAGCGGGAGTGGCCCAGTACTTC	CASSESKSVAGVAQYF
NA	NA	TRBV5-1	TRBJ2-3	TGCGCCAGCAGCTTGGCGGGAGCTAGCACAGATACGCAGTATTTT	CASSLAGASTDTQYF
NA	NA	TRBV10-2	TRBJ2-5	TGCGCCAGCAGTGAGGCAGACAGGCAAGAGACCCAGTACTTC	CASSEADRQETQYF
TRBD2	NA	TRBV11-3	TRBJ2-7	TGTGCCAGCAGTAGGCGGTCGGCGGGAGGAATCGACGAGCAGTACTTC	CASSRRSAGGIDEQYF
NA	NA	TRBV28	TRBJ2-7	TGTGCCAGCACCAGGGGGGTGAGCTCCTACGAGCAGTACTTC	CASTRGVSSYEQYF
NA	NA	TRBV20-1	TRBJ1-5	TGCAGTGCTAGTTTAGGGGTCAATCAGCCCCAGCATTTT	CSASLGVNQPQHF
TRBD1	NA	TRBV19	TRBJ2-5	TGTGCCAGTAGTGTCACAGGGGCCGGAGAGACCCAGTACTTC	CASSVTGAGETQYF
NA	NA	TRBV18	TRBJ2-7	TGTGCCAGCTCACCACCGAGTCCGATACCGAACTACGAGCAGTACTTC	CASSPPSPIPNYEQYF
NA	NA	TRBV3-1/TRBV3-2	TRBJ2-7	TGTGCCAGCAGCCAAAGAGTAACAGGGACCTACGAGCAGTACTTC	CASSQRVTGTYEQYF
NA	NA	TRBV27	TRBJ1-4	TGTGCCAGCAGTCATACACCCCGATACGAAAAACTGTTTTTT	CASSHTPRYEKLFF
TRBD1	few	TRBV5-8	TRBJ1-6	TGTGCCAGCAGCTCGACAGGGGGGTTCTATAATTCACCCCTCCACTTT	CASSSTGGFYNSPLHF
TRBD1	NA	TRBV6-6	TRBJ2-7	TGTGCCAGCAGTTACGCGGACAGGGGTGGCTACGAGCAGTACTTC	CASSYADRGGYEQYF
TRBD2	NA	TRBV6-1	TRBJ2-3	TGTGCCAGCAGTGACGGACTAGCTTCTGATACGCAGTATTTT	CASSDGLASDTQYF
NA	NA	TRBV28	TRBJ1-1	TGTGCCAGCAGGTGGGGGGGCCTGAACACTGAAGCTTTCTTT	CASRWGGLNTEAFF
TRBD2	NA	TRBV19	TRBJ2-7	TGTGCCAGTAGTATCAGACTAGCGGGACCGATCTCCTACGAGCAGTACTTC	CASSIRLAGPISYEQYF
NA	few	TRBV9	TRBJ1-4	TGTGCCAGCAGCGTAACCGCACTTAATGAAAAACTGTTTTTT	CASSVTALNEKLFF
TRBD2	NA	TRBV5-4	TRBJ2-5	TGTGCCAGCAGCACGGGGACTAGCGGGAGTAGGACCCAGTACTTC	CASSTGTSGSRTQYF
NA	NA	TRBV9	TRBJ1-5	TGTGCCAGCAGTGCGACAGGAAGTAGCAATCAGCCCCAGCATTTT	CASSATGSSNQPQHF
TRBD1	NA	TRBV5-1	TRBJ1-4	TGCGCCAGCAGCTATGGTAACAGGGGAGGAGGTGAAAAACTGTTTTTT	CASSYGNRGGGEKLFF
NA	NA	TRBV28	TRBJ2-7	TGTGCCAGCACCCGGGAACTCCCCAACGAGCAGTACTTC	CASTRELPNEQYF
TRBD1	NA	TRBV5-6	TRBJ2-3	TGTGCCAGCAGTACAGGGGGTTTAGATACGCAGTATTTT	CASSTGGLDTQYF
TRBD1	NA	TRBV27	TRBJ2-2	TGTGCCAGCAGTCCCGGGACAGGGTCTACCGGGGAGCTGTTTTTT	CASSPGTGSTGELFF
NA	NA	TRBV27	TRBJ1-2	TGTGCCAGCAGTTTATCCAACAGATATGGCTACACCTTC	CASSLSNRYGYTF
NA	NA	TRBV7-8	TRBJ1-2	TGTGCCAGCAGCTTAGACGGGGACTATGGCTACACCTTC	CASSLDGDYGYTF